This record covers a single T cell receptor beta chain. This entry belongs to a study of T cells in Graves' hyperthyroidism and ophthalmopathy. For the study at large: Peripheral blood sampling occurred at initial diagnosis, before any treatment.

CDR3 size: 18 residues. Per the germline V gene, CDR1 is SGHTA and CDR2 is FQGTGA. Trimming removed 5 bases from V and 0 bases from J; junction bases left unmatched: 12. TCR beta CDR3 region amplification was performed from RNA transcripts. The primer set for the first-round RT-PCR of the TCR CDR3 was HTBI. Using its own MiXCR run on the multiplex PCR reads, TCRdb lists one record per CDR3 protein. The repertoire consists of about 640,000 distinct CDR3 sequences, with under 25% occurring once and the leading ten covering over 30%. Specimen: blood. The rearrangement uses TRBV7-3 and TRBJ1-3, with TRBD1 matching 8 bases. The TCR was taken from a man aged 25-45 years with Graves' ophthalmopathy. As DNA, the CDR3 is TGTGCCAGCAGCCCATTAACAGGGGGGAGTCGCTCTGGAAACACCATATATTTT. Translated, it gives CASSPLTGGSRSGNTIYF. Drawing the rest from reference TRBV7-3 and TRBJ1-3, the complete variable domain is GAGVSQTPSNKVTEKGKYVELRCDPISGHTALYWYRQSLGQGPEFLIYFQGTGAADDSGLPNDRFFAVRPEGSVSTLKIQRTERGDSAVYLCASSPLTGGSRSGNTIYFGEGSWLTVV.